Each of the 10 T cell receptor beta chains below was sequenced from the same sample in a study of cytomegalovirus exposure and HLA in healthy donors. PCR involved 60 Vbeta and 13 Jbeta primers. The repertoire was sequenced with immunoSEQ multiplex PCR; TCRdb's copy has only in-frame clones and lacks some. Seen here are about 140,000 clones, 61% observed once, and the top ten hold around 1.8%. Sequencing used PBMCs. Every receptor here comes from a male donor in good health and CMV-seronegative.

The J gene is TRBJ1-5, the V gene TRBV9; D remains unclear. Per the germline V gene, CDR1 is SGDLS and CDR2 is YYNGEE. Trimming left V 2 bases short and J 0 bases short, with 6 bases between. This CDR3 is built from 14 residues. The CDR3, as DNA: TGTGCCAGCAGCGTCGACTCTAGCAATCAGCCCCAGCATTTT. Its translation is CASSVDSSNQPQHF.

This clone was recorded a few times. The rearrangement joins TRBV19 to TRBJ1-5; TRBD1 matches 8 bases. Germline CDR1 reads LNHDA; CDR2 reads SQIVND (reference sequence). The junction had 12 bases not matched to a gene; V was cut back by 4 bases and J by 1 base. CDR3 length: 18 amino acids. CDR3 bases: TGTGCCAGTAGTACGACAGGGGCGCGGGCTGTCAGCAATCAGCCCCAGCATTTT. Amino acids: CASSTTGARAVSNQPQHF.

This rearrangement joins TRBV5-1 to TRBJ2-3, with a possible D match to TRBD1 (6 bases). Germline V lookup: CDR1 SGHRS, CDR2 YFSETQ. V was pared by 0 bases and J by 2 bases, with 13 bases between. This CDR3 is built from 16 residues. The CDR3 sequence is CASSLAGTSYTDTQYF. CDR3 nucleotides: TGCGCCAGCAGCTTGGCCGGGACATCCTACACAGATACGCAGTATTTT.

The table lists this clone with a count of one. This sequence joins TRBV5-1 and TRBJ2-1; TRBD2 matches at 15 bases. Germline loops: CDR1 SGHRS, CDR2 YFSETQ. Trimming removed 4 bases from V and 7 bases from J; junction bases left unmatched: 9. The CDR3 consists of 17 residues. The chain's CDR3 is CASSRQPGLAGGNEQFF. CDR3 DNA sequence: TGCGCCAGCAGCCGTCAACCGGGACTAGCGGGGGGTAATGAGCAGTTCTTC. The full variable domain, its missing parts supplied by reference TRBV5-1 and TRBJ2-1, is KAGVTQTPRYLIKTRGQQVTLSCSPISGHRSVSWYQQTPGQGLQFLFEYFSETQRNKGNFPGRFSGRQFSNSRSEMNVSTLELGDSALYLCASSRQPGLAGGNEQFFGPGTRLTVL.

This clone has only a few counts. V gene TRBV11-2 combines with J gene TRBJ2-3; D possibly corresponds to TRBD1 (6 bases). The CDR3 is 15 amino acids. Trimming removed 4 bases from V and 0 bases from J, with 11 bases in between. Germline V gene sequence: CDR1 SGHAT, CDR2 FQNNGV. CDR3 sequence (DNA): TGTGCCAGCAGCTCTTCGGGACATAGCACAGATACGCAGTATTTT. This gives the protein CASSSSGHSTDTQYF.

The chain employs TRBV28 and TRBJ2-7; the D gene is possibly TRBD1 (5 bases). The length of the CDR3 is 14 residues. The V end lost 2 bases, the J end lost 3 bases, and 11 bases lay between the germline ends. Germline CDR1 MDHEN, CDR2 SYDVKM. CDR3 sequence reads: CASSLAGWYYEQYF. DNA of the CDR3: TGTGCCAGCAGTTTAGCAGGGTGGTACTACGAGCAGTACTTC.

This clone has only a few counts. The chain recombines TRBV6-5 with TRBJ2-5, with a tentative D call TRBD2 (5 bases). The DNA end is more similar to TRBJ2-7, so the J call may be wrong. This CDR3 comprises 14 residues. Germline V gene data show CDR1 as MNHEY and CDR2 as SVGAGI. CDR3 in DNA: TGTGCCAGCAGAGGTTCGGGGTTCTCCTACGAGCAGTACTTC. Its protein is CASRGSGFSYEQYF.

This clone turned up a few times. The genes are TRBV5-1 and TRBJ2-5, with 7 bases aligning to TRBD1. The CDR3 loop spans 13 amino acids. Germline CDR1 and CDR2: SGHRS and YFSETQ. J lost 5 bases, V lost 4 bases, and 5 bases had no gene match. This CDR3 is CASSQNRGETQYF. CDR3 sequence (DNA): TGCGCCAGCAGCCAAAACAGGGGCGAGACCCAGTACTTC.

The CDR3 region is CASRDSLNEKLFF. CDR3 sequence (DNA): TGTGCCAGCCGGGACAGCTTGAATGAAAAACTGTTTTTT. The chain recombines TRBV6-5 with TRBJ1-4; 7 bases align to TRBD1. Germline V gene data show CDR1 as MNHEY and CDR2 as SVGAGI. This CDR3 is 13 amino acids long. Trimming cost V 8 bases and J 5 bases; bases outside gene matches: 5.

The J gene is TRBJ2-1, the V gene TRBV5-1; 8 bases fit TRBD2. Germline CDR1 is SGHRS and CDR2 is YFSETQ. This CDR3 has 15 residues. With 4 bases clipped from V and 2 bases from J, the junction kept 5 bases outside the gene matches. The CDR3 DNA reads as TGCGCCAGCAGCCCCACGGGGGGGCCCTACAATGAGCAGTTCTTC. Protein sequence: CASSPTGGPYNEQFF.